What follows describes a single TCR beta chain. This CDR3 comprises 15 residues. CDR1 and CDR2 (germline): DFQATT, SNEGSKA (reference sequence). The sample originates from a study of monozygotic twins with inflammatory bowel disease. Researchers used template switching to add UMIs featuring a 6-nucleotide sample barcode. Nested PCRs (about 17 and 10 cycles, two total) were applied to TCRalpha and TCRbeta cDNA. TCRdb re-called the 5' RACE reads and gives one entry per CDR3 protein, without DNA. Recorded for this sample: 350,000 to 500,000 distinct CDR3 sequences. This clonotype originated in a human donor with ulcerative colitis or Crohn's disease, or a healthy co-twin of an affected twin (not recorded which). Sequencing input: blood. The J gene is TRBJ2-1, the V gene TRBV20-1; the D call of TRBD2 rests on TCRdb alone, since no DNA is present to check it. This chain's CDR3 is CSASGSAGAGNEQFF.